This T cell receptor (beta chain) was captured by sequencing in a study of T cells in Graves' hyperthyroidism and ophthalmopathy. CDR1 is MNHEY, CDR2 SVGAGI, per germline. Losses at the gene ends were 6 bases for V and 0 bases for J; bases not matched to a gene: 7. The CDR3 is 16 residues long. Template material for amplifying TCR beta CDR3 regions consisted of RNA transcripts. Using the HTBI primer set, a first-round RT-PCR was run on the TCR CDR3. TCRdb called the multiplex PCR reads again in MiXCR, with one record for every CDR3 protein. The data show over 250,000 distinct CDR3 sequences, around 22% seen once.

The chain carries TRBV6-5 and TRBJ2-1, with TRBD2 matching over 8 bases. This receptor was obtained from a man aged 25 to 40 with Graves' ophthalmopathy. Sequenced input: blood. CDR3 DNA: TGTGCCAGCAGCTTAGCCGGGACTAGCTCCTACAATGAGCAGTTCTTC. Its protein product is CASSLAGTSSYNEQFF.